This T cell receptor beta chain was sequenced in a study of blood T cells in healthy people across ages. This clonotype was counted only a few times. From germline, CDR1 is SGHNT and CDR2 YENEEA. With 5 bases removed from V and 8 bases from J, the gap between germline ends came to 15 bases. This CDR3 has 13 residues. Sample-barcoded 5' priming and a J-beta primer mix drove a second PCR of roughly 6 to 12 cycles. MiXCR, applied by TCRdb to the 5' RACE reads, yields one record per CDR3 protein. Among approximately 810,000 distinct CDR3 sequences, around 30% were seen once, and the ten largest hold 17%. Sequencing was carried out using blood. The sequence was obtained from a woman at least 80 years old in good health. The rearrangement links TRBV11-3 to TRBJ1-2, with D possibly being TRBD1 (5 bases). The CDR3 coding sequence is TGTGCCAGCAGCCCCGAACTAAACAGGGGCTACACCTTC. Translated, it gives CASSPELNRGYTF.